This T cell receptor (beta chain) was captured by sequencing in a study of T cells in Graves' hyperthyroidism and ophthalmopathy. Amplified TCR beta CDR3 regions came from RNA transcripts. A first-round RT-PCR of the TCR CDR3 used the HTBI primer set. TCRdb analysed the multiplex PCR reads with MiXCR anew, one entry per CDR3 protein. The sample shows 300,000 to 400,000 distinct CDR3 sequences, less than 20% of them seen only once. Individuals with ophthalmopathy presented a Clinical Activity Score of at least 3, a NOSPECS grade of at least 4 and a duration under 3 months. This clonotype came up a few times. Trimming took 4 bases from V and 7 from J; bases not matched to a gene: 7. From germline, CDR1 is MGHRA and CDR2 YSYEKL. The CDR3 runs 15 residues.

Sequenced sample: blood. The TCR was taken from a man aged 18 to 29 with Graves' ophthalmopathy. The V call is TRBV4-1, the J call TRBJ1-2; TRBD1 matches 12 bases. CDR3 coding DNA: TGCGCCAGCAGCCGACCGGGACAGGGGGCTCGTGGCTACACCTTC. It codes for CASSRPGQGARGYTF.